Listed below are T cell receptor beta chains from one sample, sequenced in a study of human T cells and chemical hapten exposure. MiXCR, applied by TCRdb to the RACE reads, yields one record per CDR3 protein. The table has 84,000 or so distinct CDR3 sequences, about 10% seen once; the top ten hold less than 2.5%. This material consisted of whole blood, taken in connection with sensitization to the hapten diphenylcyclopropenone (DPC). The source is a man aged 40-50 years with alopecia areata. Some clones in this sample may be carry-over from other donors' samples. CDR3s include the opening cysteine and the closing phenylalanine or tryptophan. Fields, in order: V gene, D gene, J gene, clone size, CDR3 DNA, CDR3 protein. A D gene is named only where the DNA matches it firmly. The size field is filled for only some rows; it gives once, few, many or a size class.

TRBV7-2	TRBD2	TRBJ2-3	few	TGTGCCAGCAGCTTAGCGCGCCTAGCGGGTGCGGTGGTCGGAGATACGCAGTATTTT	CASSLARLAGAVVGDTQYF
TRBV7-3	TRBD1	TRBJ2-5	few	TGTGCCAGCAGCATGGACAGGCTCCAAGAGACCCAGTACTTC	CASSMDRLQETQYF
TRBV7-2	TRBD1	TRBJ1-2	many	TGTGCCAGCAGCTCACAACAGGGGGCGATGGGCTACACCTTC	CASSSQQGAMGYTF
TRBV7-8	.	TRBJ1-6	.	TGTGCCAGCAGCTTGTCAGGCTTCTATCCCCTCCACTTT	CASSLSGFYPLHF
TRBV6-2/TRBV6-3	.	TRBJ1-5	.	TGTGCCAGCAGTGATGGGCGCGGTCGGCAGCCCCAGCATTTT	CASSDGRGRQPQHF
TRBV25-1	.	TRBJ2-4	many	TGTGCCAGCGGCAAACAAGGCATTCAGTACTTC	CASGKQGIQYF
TRBV5-6	.	TRBJ1-5	few	TGTGCCAGCAGCTTTCAGGACGGTAGCAATCAGCCCCAGCATTTT	CASSFQDGSNQPQHF
TRBV6-1	.	TRBJ2-6	few	TGTGCCAGCAGTTCCAGTGACTCTGGGGCCAACGTCCTGACTTTC	CASSSSDSGANVLTF
TRBV7-2	TRBD1	TRBJ2-7	few	TGTGCCAGCAGCCTGACAGGGGTTGTTCGCGAGCAGTACTTC	CASSLTGVVREQYF
TRBV6-5	.	TRBJ1-5	few	TGTGCCAGCAGTTACTCGCTGGCTAGCAATCAGCCCCAGCATTTT	CASSYSLASNQPQHF
TRBV12-3/TRBV12-4	TRBD2	TRBJ2-5	.	TGTGCCAGCAGCCGTGGGGCGGGAGTAAGAGAGACCCAGTACTTC	CASSRGAGVRETQYF
TRBV11-2	.	TRBJ1-4	many	TGTGCCAGCAGCTTAGGAGGGACCTCTGACAAACTGTTTTTT	CASSLGGTSDKLFF
TRBV14	TRBD1	TRBJ1-4	.	TGTGCCAGCAGCCAAGATCCGCAGGGACAGGGGGCATCTGGTGAAAAACTGTTTTTT	CASSQDPQGQGASGEKLFF
TRBV12-3/TRBV12-4	TRBD1	TRBJ1-1	.	TGTGCCAGCAGTCTACAGGGGATGGGTGAAGCTTTCTTT	CASSLQGMGEAFF
TRBV7-8	TRBD1	TRBJ1-6	.	TGTGCCAGCAGCCAAAATTCGGGACAGAATAATTCACCCCTCCACTTT	CASSQNSGQNNSPLHF
TRBV12-3/TRBV12-4	TRBD1	TRBJ1-1	many	TGTGCCAGCAGTTTATTGAACAGGGGAGGAACTGAAGCTTTCTTT	CASSLLNRGGTEAFF
TRBV4-1	TRBD1	TRBJ1-4	few	TGCGCCAGCAGCCAAGATCAACAGGGGGCCGGTAATGAAAAACTGTTTTTT	CASSQDQQGAGNEKLFF
TRBV7-8	.	TRBJ1-1	few	TGTGCCAGCATAGGGAGAAGGAACACTGAAGCTTTCTTT	CASIGRRNTEAFF
TRBV20-1	.	TRBJ2-5	many	TGCAGTGCTAGAGATTCGATACAGCAAGAGACCCAGTACTTC	CSARDSIQQETQYF
TRBV6-1	.	TRBJ1-1	.	TGTGCCAGCACCGCCCAGGGGAGTACTGAAGCTTTCTTT	CASTAQGSTEAFF
TRBV24-1	TRBD1	TRBJ2-3	.	TGTGCCACCCTCGGGACAGCCACAGATACGCAGTATTTT	CATLGTATDTQYF
TRBV19	TRBD1	TRBJ2-7	.	TGTGCCAGTAGTATTCAGGACAGGAGCTACGAGCAGTACTTC	CASSIQDRSYEQYF
TRBV5-6	.	TRBJ2-3	.	TGTGCCAGCAGCTTGGCGGGGGGCGTCAGTACAGATACGCAGTATTTT	CASSLAGGVSTDTQYF
TRBV7-3	.	TRBJ1-1	many	TGTGCCAGCAGCTACCACGGGACAGAAGCTTTCTTT	CASSYHGTEAFF
TRBV12-2	.	TRBJ2-1	few	TGTGCAAGTCGCTTAACTAGCGGTTTCGAGCCGAATGAGCAGTTCTTC	CASRLTSGFEPNEQFF
TRBV29-1	.	TRBJ2-1	.	TGCAGCGTTGCAGCGCCTGGTGAGCAGTTCTTC	CSVAAPGEQFF
TRBV28	.	TRBJ1-5	many	TGTGCCAGCCTCAACGGGGGGGCTCAGCCCCAGCATTTT	CASLNGGAQPQHF
TRBV6-2/TRBV6-3	TRBD2	TRBJ2-3	.	TGTGCCAGCAGACCCGGACTAGCGGGAGTGTCCGGTCGTAGCACAGATACGCAGTATTTT	CASRPGLAGVSGRSTDTQYF
TRBV12-3/TRBV12-4	.	TRBJ2-1	.	TGTGCCAGCACCCCACTAGTGGGACAAACCTACAATGAGCAGTTCTTC	CASTPLVGQTYNEQFF
TRBV10-3	TRBD2	TRBJ2-3	.	TGTGCCATCAGTGAGGGACTAGCGGGAGTCGGCACAGATACGCAGTATTTT	CAISEGLAGVGTDTQYF
TRBV28	.	TRBJ1-2	many	TGTGCCAGCAGCCCAGACAGAACTAACTATGGCTACACCTTC	CASSPDRTNYGYTF